One and the same sample provided the 9 T cell receptor beta chains below, sequenced in a study of shared clonotypes between healthy human individuals. Repertoires were generated with immunoSEQ multiplex PCR, while TCRdb's copy carries only in-frame clones and drops some. The repertoire holds hundreds of thousands of clones, approximately 73% seen once, with under 2% in the top ten. The specimen sequenced was memory CD4+ T cells sorted from blood. The subset is: CD45RA-negative fraction. The receptors shown here come from a woman aged 30 to 39 in good health.

The chain is built from TRBV30 and TRBJ1-6; D might be TRBD1 (5 bases). Germline-derived CDR1 and CDR2 are GTSNPN and SVGIG (reference sequence). Trimming pared 0 bases from V and 10 bases from J, leaving 16 bases between. The CDR3 loop spans 15 amino acids. CDR3 sequence (DNA): TGTGCCTGGAGTGTAAAGGGGATCATAGTCTCACCCCTCCACTTT. Its translation: CAWSVKGIIVSPLHF.

The rearrangement uses TRBV11-2 and TRBJ2-4; D is possibly TRBD1 (6 bases). The CDR3 extends over 16 amino acids. Germline V gene sequence: CDR1 SGHAT, CDR2 FQNNGV. The ends were cut back, 5 bases at V and 0 bases at J, with 14 bases in the middle. CDR3: CASSNRDTLAKNIQYF. The CDR3, as DNA: TGTGCCAGCAGCAACCGGGACACTTTAGCCAAAAACATTCAGTACTTC.

CDR3 sequence: CASRGSYSGNTIYF. The DNA of the CDR3 is TGTGCCAGCAGGGGCAGCTACTCTGGAAACACCATATATTTT. The rearrangement joins TRBV28 to TRBJ1-3; D ambiguous. Germline V gene sequence: CDR1 MDHEN, CDR2 SYDVKM. The CDR3 has 14 residues. The V end was cut by 6 bases, the J end by 0 bases, with 9 bases between.

V is TRBV2 and J is TRBJ2-2; a possible D gene is TRBD2 (6 bases). CDR1 is SNHLY and CDR2 is FYNNEI in the germline V gene. V lost 4 bases and J 6 bases, leaving 12 bases between the germline ends. The CDR3 has 14 residues. The CDR3 nucleotides read TGTGCCAGCAGTGTGGGGGGATCAGCCGGGGAGCTGTTTTTT. Its translation: CASSVGGSAGELFF.

This chain links TRBV5-8 with TRBJ2-2; 7 nucleotides match TRBD2. With V trimmed by 4 bases and J by 4 bases, 10 bases remained unmatched. The V gene's germline CDR1 is SGHTS and CDR2 YDEGEE. This CDR3 comprises 16 residues. The CDR3 is CASSLRAGVATGELFF. The CDR3 DNA reads as TGTGCCAGCAGCCTCCGGGCGGGAGTGGCCACCGGGGAGCTGTTTTTT.

On this clone: At one of its ends the junction is not consistent with the germline gene, which may arise from a read error. The chain combines TRBV2 with TRBJ1-5; 12 bases are shared with TRBD1. This CDR3 is built from 16 residues. CDR1 and CDR2 (germline): SNHLY, FYNNEI. CDR3 DNA sequence: TGTGCCAGCAGCCTAACCGGGACAGGGGGCAAACAGCCCCAGCATTTT. It is translated as CASSLTGTGGKQPQHF. Combining the CDR3 with reference TRBV2 and TRBJ1-5 gives the whole variable domain EPEVTQTPSHQVTQMGQEVILRCVPISNHLYFYWYRQILGQKVEFLVSFYNNEISEKSEIFDDQFSVERPDGSNFTLKIRSTKLEDSAMYFCASSLTGTGGKQPQHFGDGTRLSIL.

The genes are TRBV9 and TRBJ1-4; D is unclear. Germline CDR1 and CDR2: SGDLS and YYNGEE. The CDR3 is 15 amino acids. The germline V and J ends were trimmed by 0 bases and 6 bases, with 12 bases remaining between them. The chain's CDR3 is CASSVEGTNYEKLFF. Written as DNA, the CDR3 is TGTGCCAGCAGCGTAGAGGGCACCAATTATGAAAAACTGTTTTTT.

The chain couples TRBV7-2 to TRBJ2-1; D uncertain. The length of the CDR3 is 13 residues. The germline gives CDR1 SGHTA, CDR2 FQGNSA. The ends were cut back, 1 base at V and 9 bases at J, with 10 bases in the middle. The CDR3 sequence: CASSLGQMGEQFF. The DNA of the CDR3 is TGTGCCAGCAGCTTAGGGCAGATGGGTGAGCAGTTCTTC.

The chain links TRBV29-1 to TRBJ2-5, with 7 bases identical to TRBD2. The CDR3 runs 13 residues. V shed 3 bases and J 5 bases; nucleotides not matched to a gene: 6. Germline-derived CDR1 and CDR2 are SQVTM and ANQGSEA. In DNA, the CDR3 is TGCAGCGTTGATGGGGGGGTGGTGGAGACCCAGTACTTC. Translation: CSVDGGVVETQYF.